This TCR beta chain was observed in a study of metastatic and nonmetastatic thyroid tumors. Study information: The study looked at repertoires side by side in blood and in tumor or nodule tissue from malignant and benign thyroid patients. Study-wide findings and caveats: Malignant thyroid tumors reportedly had TCR beta diversity that was significantly higher than in benign nodules, in blood and tumor.

Germline V gene sequence: CDR1 MDHEN, CDR2 SYDVKM. The CDR3 loop spans 15 amino acids. V shed 7 bases and J shed 0 bases, with 10 bases lying between them. Treatment of any kind had been given to no patient before thyroid surgery. At least ten counts were recorded for this clone. Its antigen remains unknown. Study processing details: To classify distant metastasis in papillary thyroid cancer, a model was built from CDR3 differences across clinicopathological groups. Using MiXCR, TCRdb reanalyzed the PCR reads. None of the V and J calls come from the authors' own analysis; TCRdb made them. The sample lists more than 30,000 clones, under 25% occurring once.

The rearrangement uses TRBV28 and TRBJ1-6; no clear D. The TCR originated in a female donor with papillary thyroid cancer or a benign thyroid nodule (not recorded which). Some clones in this sample may be carry-over from other donors' samples. Material: blood. The DNA for the CDR3 is TGTGCCAGCAAGCAGTATAGCTCCTATAATTCACCCCTCCACTTT. Translating gives CASKQYSSYNSPLHF.